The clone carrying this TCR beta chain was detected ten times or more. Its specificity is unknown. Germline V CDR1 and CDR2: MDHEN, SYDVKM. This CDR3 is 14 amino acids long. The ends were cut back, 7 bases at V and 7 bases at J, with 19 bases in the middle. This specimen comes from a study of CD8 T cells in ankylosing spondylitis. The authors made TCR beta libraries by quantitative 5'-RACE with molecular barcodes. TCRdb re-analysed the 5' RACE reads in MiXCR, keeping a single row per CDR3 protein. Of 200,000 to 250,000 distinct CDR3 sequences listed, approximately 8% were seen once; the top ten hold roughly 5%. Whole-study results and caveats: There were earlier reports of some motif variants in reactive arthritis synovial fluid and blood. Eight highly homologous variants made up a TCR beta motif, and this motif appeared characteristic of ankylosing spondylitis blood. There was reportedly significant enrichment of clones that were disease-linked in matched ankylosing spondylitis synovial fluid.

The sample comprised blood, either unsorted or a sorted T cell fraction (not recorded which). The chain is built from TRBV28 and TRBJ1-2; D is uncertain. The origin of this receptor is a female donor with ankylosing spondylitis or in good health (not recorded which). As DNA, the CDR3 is TGTGCCAGCAAGGACTTAGGATGGGAAGGTGGCTACACCTTC. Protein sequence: CASKDLGWEGGYTF.